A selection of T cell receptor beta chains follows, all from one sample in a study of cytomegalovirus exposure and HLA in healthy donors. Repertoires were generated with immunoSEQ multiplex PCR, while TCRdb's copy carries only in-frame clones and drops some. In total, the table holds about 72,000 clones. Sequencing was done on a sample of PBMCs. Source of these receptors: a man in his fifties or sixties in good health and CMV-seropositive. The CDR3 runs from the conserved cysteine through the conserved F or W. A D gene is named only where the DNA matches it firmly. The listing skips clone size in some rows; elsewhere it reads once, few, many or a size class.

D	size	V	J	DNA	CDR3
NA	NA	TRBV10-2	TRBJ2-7	TGCGCCAGCAGTGATATCGACGAGCAGTACTTC	CASSDIDEQYF
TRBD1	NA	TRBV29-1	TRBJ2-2	TGCAGCGTTACGGGACAGGGCCCCGGGGAGCTGTTTTTT	CSVTGQGPGELFF
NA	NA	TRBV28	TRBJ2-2	TGTGCCAGCAGTTTTCGGAGGGAGTTAGCCGGGGAGCTGTTTTTT	CASSFRRELAGELFF
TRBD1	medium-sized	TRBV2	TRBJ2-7	TGTGCCAGCAGTGAAGATGGGACAGGGACCACCTACGAGCAGTACTTC	CASSEDGTGTTYEQYF
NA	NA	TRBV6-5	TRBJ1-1	TGTGCCAGCAGTCTAGGGAGAACGACTGAAGCTTTCTTT	CASSLGRTTEAFF
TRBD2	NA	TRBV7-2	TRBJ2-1	TGTGCCAGCAGCTTAGGTGGCGGGAGATGGGGCAATGAGCAGTTCTTC	CASSLGGGRWGNEQFF
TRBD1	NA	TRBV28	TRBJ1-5	TGTGCCAGCAGTTTAACAGGGGGGCGGCAGCCCCAGCATTTT	CASSLTGGRQPQHF
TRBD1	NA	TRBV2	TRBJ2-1	TGTGCCAGCAGAGCTGGACAGGTCAGGAATGAGCAGTTCTTC	CASRAGQVRNEQFF
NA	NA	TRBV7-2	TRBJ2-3	TGTGCCAGCAGCTTTGAATCCGGGACTGTTGCTGGTACGCAGTATTTT	CASSFESGTVAGTQYF
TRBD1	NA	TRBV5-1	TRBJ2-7	TGCGCCAGCAGCTTGAACAGGGGGCAAGACGAGCAGTACTTC	CASSLNRGQDEQYF
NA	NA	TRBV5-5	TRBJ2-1	TGTGCCAGCAGCTTGATCGGGAATGAGCAGTTCTTC	CASSLIGNEQFF
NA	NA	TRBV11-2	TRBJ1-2	TGTGCCAGCAGCTCCTTTTGGGCGAGAAACTATGGCTACACCTTC	CASSSFWARNYGYTF
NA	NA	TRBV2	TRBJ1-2	TGTGCCAGCAGTGAATGGAGGGACGGCTACACCTTC	CASSEWRDGYTF
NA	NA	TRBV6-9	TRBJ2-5	TGTGCCAGCAGTTCCGGCAGGGTATGCCGGGAGACCCAGTACTTC	CASSSGRVCRETQYF
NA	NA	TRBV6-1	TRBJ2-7	TGTGCCAGCAGTGGTGTAACAGGGAGCGCCTACGAGCAGTACTTC	CASSGVTGSAYEQYF
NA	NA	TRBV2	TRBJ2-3	TGTGCCAGCAGCCTAAATAGGGGAGGTACGCAGTATTTT	CASSLNRGGTQYF